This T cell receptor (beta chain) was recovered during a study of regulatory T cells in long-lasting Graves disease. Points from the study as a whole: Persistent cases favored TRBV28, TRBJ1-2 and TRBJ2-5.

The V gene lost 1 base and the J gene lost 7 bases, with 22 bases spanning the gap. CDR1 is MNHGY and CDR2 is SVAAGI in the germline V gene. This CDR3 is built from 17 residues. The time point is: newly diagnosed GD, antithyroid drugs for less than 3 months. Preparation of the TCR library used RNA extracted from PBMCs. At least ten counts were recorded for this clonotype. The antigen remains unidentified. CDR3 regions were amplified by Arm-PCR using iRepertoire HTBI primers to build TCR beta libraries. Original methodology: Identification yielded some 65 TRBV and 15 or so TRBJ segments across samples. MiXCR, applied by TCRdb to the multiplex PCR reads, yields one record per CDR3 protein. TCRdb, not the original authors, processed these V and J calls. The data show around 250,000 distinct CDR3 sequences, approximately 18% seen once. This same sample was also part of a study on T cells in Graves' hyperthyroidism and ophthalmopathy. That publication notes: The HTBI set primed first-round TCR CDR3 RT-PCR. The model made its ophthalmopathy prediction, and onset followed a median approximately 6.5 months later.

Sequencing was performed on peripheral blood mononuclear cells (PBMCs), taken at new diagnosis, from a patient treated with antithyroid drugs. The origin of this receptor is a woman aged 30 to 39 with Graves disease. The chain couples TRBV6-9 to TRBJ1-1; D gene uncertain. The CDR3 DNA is TGTGCCAGCAGTTATTTACAGATAACGGGAGGGCCAGGTGAAGCTTTCTTT. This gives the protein CASSYLQITGGPGEAFF.